The present T cell receptor (beta chain) was sequenced within a study of blood T cell repertoires in COVID-19 (dated by TCRdb to the early 2020s). As for the study more broadly: The collaborator samples originated in the United States, Italy and Spain and spanned the acute and convalescent phases of COVID-19. The prospective study material was composed of cDNA or gDNA derived from T cells, B-cell-depleted T cells, or PBMCs. Deeply sampled blood TCRbeta repertoires from subjects exposed to, actively infected with, or recovered from COVID-19 were included in the dataset. A freely available public database, intended as a resource for researchers studying the immune response to SARS-CoV-2, is where the repertoires were released. Samples were obtained from the ongoing ImmuneRACE study (first 160 participants) and from about 1,300 subjects provided by 6 global collaborators. The sample metadata nearly always contained a de-identified subject ID, COVID-19 status, age in years and sex. Where HLA class I and class II types were available, the types were taken from metadata supplied by the sample provider, not from assay-based typing.

Collaborating institutions collected whole blood in K2EDTA tubes following their own protocols. For TCRbeta analysis, collaborators shipped samples in one of three forms: frozen whole blood, isolated PBMCs, or DNA extracted from either of those sample types. Points on this clone: Its specific antigen is unknown. No much larger clonotype is one base removed from it; base qualities were not supplied.

TCRbeta CDR3 regions were amplified from genomic DNA by means of the immunoSEQ Assay, a bias-controlled multiplex PCR. The paper's processing steps were these. Within the assay, amplification of reference gene primers was used to estimate how many nucleated cells each sample contained. Sequence reads were collapsed and filtered to measure the absolute abundance of every unique TCRbeta CDR3 rearrangement. For each sample, productive Simpson clonality was calculated as the square root of Simpson's diversity index across productive rearrangements. The clones in this table, taken by TCRdb from immuneACCESS, are in-frame only. Not every clone is retained; where verified, under half of the shortfall comes from an unresolved V gene, and the cause of the rest is unknown. V and J calls and clone size are those listed in that table; D and trimming were worked out from the DNA. The sample table records 70,000 or so clones; around 87% of these occur just once. Approximately 10% of the sample comes from the top ten.

The paper as a whole reports these results and caveats: How much clinical and demographic metadata was included differed by source and by participant, and the metadata was provided uncurated.

Measured from the cysteine to the phenylalanine, the CDR3 is 16 residues long. The kept DNA is CDR3 alone, 48 bases in frame from the first base. Based on the germline V gene, the CDR1 and CDR2 sequences are SGHAT and FQNNGV. V has 0 bases trimmed and J has 2 bases trimmed; junction bases matching no gene number 6. Sequencing was performed on peripheral blood. The chain was built from TRBV11-2 and TRBJ2-5, with 7 central nucleotides matching TRBD2. The TCR sequence derives from a woman aged 18-29 years with acute or convalescent COVID-19. The DNA is TGTGCCAGCAGCTTAGATAGTGCTAGCGGACAAGAGACCCAGTACTTC. This sequence encodes CASSLDSASGQETQYF.